Presented here are 27 T cell receptor beta chains from one specimen sequenced in a study of T cell responses to AZD1222 COVID-19 vaccine. Assay: immunoSEQ multiplex PCR; the TCRdb copy retains only in-frame clones and omits some. The table lists fewer than 90,000 clones, about 86% of them singletons. The sequenced sample was peripheral blood, obtained 28 days after the second AZD1222 dose. Every receptor here comes from an adult who received the AZD1222 COVID-19 vaccine.

This clone showed up just once. The CDR3 DNA reads as TGCGCCAGCAGCCCCCAACGGGGGGTGGCGGCACTCTCTAGCACAGATACGCAGTATTTT. Its translation is CASSPQRGVAALSSTDTQYF. This chain connects TRBV5-1 to TRBJ2-3, with 7 bases identical to TRBD2. With V trimmed by 4 bases and J by 0 bases, 20 bases remained unmatched. This CDR3 spans 20 amino acids. The V gene's germline CDR1 is SGHRS and CDR2 YFSETQ. Together with reference TRBV5-1 and TRBJ2-3, the CDR3 gives the full variable domain: KAGVTQTPRYLIKTRGQQVTLSCSPISGHRSVSWYQQTPGQGLQFLFEYFSETQRNKGNFPGRFSGRQFSNSRSEMNVSTLELGDSALYLCASSPQRGVAALSSTDTQYFGPGTRLTVL.

On this clone itself: Other DNA sequences from this sample encode an identical CDR3 as well. The chain couples TRBV19 to TRBJ1-1; 8 positions match TRBD1. V lost 5 bases, J lost 5 bases, and 10 bases stayed unmatched. Germline V CDR1 and CDR2: LNHDA, SQIVND (reference sequence). The CDR3 runs 15 residues. CDR3: CASSPRTGKYTEAFF. The DNA of the CDR3 is TGTGCCAGTAGTCCCAGGACAGGGAAATATACTGAAGCTTTCTTT.

CDR3 region: CASSQDETGVNYEQYF. In DNA, the CDR3 is TGCGCCAGCAGCCAAGACGAAACAGGGGTTAACTACGAGCAGTACTTC. The genes are TRBV4-1 and TRBJ2-7; 7 bases agree with TRBD1. Germline V gene data show CDR1 as MGHRA and CDR2 as YSYEKL. Germline trimming cut 0 bases from V and 3 bases from J; bases unmatched to any gene: 8. CDR3 length: 16 amino acids.

This chain links TRBV27 with TRBJ2-3; 12 bases align to TRBD2. Germline CDR1 reads MNHEY; CDR2 reads SMNVEV (reference sequence). The CDR3 extends over 14 amino acids. After removal of 4 bases from V and 14 bases from J, the junction contained 10 bases not matched to a gene. The CDR3 nucleotides read TGTGCCAGCAGTTCGGCTAGCGGGAGGGCCCTTGGGTATTTT. Protein: CASSSASGRALGYF.

The chain couples TRBV3-1 (or the pseudogene TRBV3-2) to TRBJ2-7; 7 positions match TRBD2. J lost 2 bases, V lost 1 base, and 5 bases had no gene match. The CDR3 loop spans 15 amino acids. Per the germline V gene, CDR1 is LGHDT and CDR2 is YNNKEL (reference sequence). CDR3 coding DNA: TGTGCCAGCAGCCAAGGGTCTAGCGGTGCCTACGAGCAGTACTTC. Protein: CASSQGSSGAYEQYF.

The gene calls are TRBV6-2 or TRBV6-3 and TRBJ2-2; D unresolved. This CDR3 is 13 amino acids long. V lost 2 bases and J lost 5, with 6 bases in between. The germline V gene has CDR1 MNHEY and CDR2 SVGEGT. CDR3 loop: CASSYLLTGELFF. CDR3 in DNA: TGTGCCAGCAGTTACCTTTTGACCGGGGAGCTGTTTTTT.

The chain is built from TRBV7-8 and TRBJ2-7; no clear D gene. CDR1 and CDR2 (germline): SGHVS, FQNEAQ. V shed 3 bases and J shed 1 base, with 7 bases lying between them. The CDR3 has 13 amino acids. CDR3 protein: CASSLLESYEQYF. The CDR3 DNA is TGTGCCAGCAGCTTGCTGGAATCCTACGAGCAGTACTTC.

This clone has a handful of counts. The V call is TRBV7-6, the J call TRBJ1-1; D is uncertain. V was pared by 5 bases and J by 4 bases, with 14 bases between. CDR1 and CDR2 (germline): SGHVS, FNYEAQ. The CDR3 runs 14 residues. The CDR3 bases are TGTGCCAGCAGCGTGGACCTGAAAGGCACTGAAGCTTTCTTT. Translated: CASSVDLKGTEAFF.

This chain uses TRBV28 with TRBJ2-1; weak D call: TRBD1 (6 bases). There are 16 residues in the CDR3. V lost 1 base to trimming and J lost 3 bases, with 13 bases between them. The germline CDR1 and CDR2 sequences are MDHEN and SYDVKM. In DNA form, the CDR3 reads TGTGCCAGCAGTTTATACCAGGGGTCCTTCTACAATGAGCAGTTCTTC. Translated, it gives CASSLYQGSFYNEQFF.

This chain connects TRBV7-9 to TRBJ1-2; D is ambiguous. The germline V gene encodes CDR1 SEHNR and CDR2 FQNEAQ (reference sequence). The ends were cut back, 5 bases at V and 4 bases at J, with 11 bases in the middle. The CDR3 runs 13 residues. For the CDR3, the DNA is TGTGCCAGCAGCCTTAGCGCGTTCTATGGCTACACCTTC. It is translated as CASSLSAFYGYTF. Full variable domain (missing parts from reference TRBV7-9 and TRBJ1-2): DTGVSQNPRHKITKRGQNVTFRCDPISEHNRLYWYRQTLGQGPEFLTYFQNEAQLEKSRLLSDRFSAERPKGSFSTLEIQRTEQGDSAMYLCASSLSAFYGYTFGSGTRLTVV.

V and J are TRBV6-2 or TRBV6-3 and TRBJ2-7; D ambiguous. Trimming shortened V by 5 bases and J by 2 bases, and 7 bases separated the two germline ends. The CDR3 consists of 12 residues. CDR1 and CDR2 (germline): MNHEY, SVGEGT. In DNA form, the CDR3 reads TGTGCCAGCAGTCCATTGGCCTACGAGCAGTACTTC. It specifies CASSPLAYEQYF.

The count of this clone is one. The chain carries TRBV5-1 and TRBJ2-1; 9 bases are shared with TRBD2. Germline CDR1 and CDR2: SGHRS and YFSETQ. The CDR3 runs 15 residues. The ends lost 5 bases at V and 1 base at J; junction bases unmatched: 4. Here the CDR3 DNA reads TGCGCCAGCAGGGCTAGCGGGGATTCCTACAATGAGCAGTTCTTC. It translates to CASRASGDSYNEQFF.

The rearrangement uses TRBV10-3 and TRBJ2-7, with D perhaps TRBD1 (6 bases). The CDR3 runs to 15 residues. Per germline, CDR1 ENHRY and CDR2 SYGVKD. Deletions cut 3 bases from V and 1 base from J, with 13 bases between. CDR3 amino acids: CAISERQGRSYEQYF. The CDR3, as DNA: TGTGCCATCAGTGAACGGCAGGGGCGTTCCTACGAGCAGTACTTC.

This chain connects TRBV12-3 or TRBV12-4 to TRBJ2-2, with D perhaps matching TRBD2 (6 bases). Trimming removed 5 bases from V and 14 bases from J, with 15 bases in between. The CDR3 consists of 12 residues. The CDR3 DNA reads TGTGCCAGCAGTGTGGGGGACTTAGACCTGTTTTTT. The encoded protein is CASSVGDLDLFF.

As DNA, the CDR3 is TGTGCCAGCAGCGTAACCTGGACGGGAAACACTGAAGCTTTCTTT. Its protein product is CASSVTWTGNTEAFF. The J gene is TRBJ1-1, the V gene TRBV2, with D hard to call. Trimming left V 6 bases short and J 2 bases short, with 16 bases between. Germline V gene sequence: CDR1 SNHLY, CDR2 FYNNEI. This CDR3 is 15 amino acids long.

The J gene is TRBJ2-7, the V gene TRBV6-5; D gene uncertain. This CDR3 is built from 14 residues. Between the trimmed V and J ends, which lost 4 bases and 1 base, there was a span of 11 bases. CDR1 is MNHEY, CDR2 SVGAGI, per germline. CDR3 sequence reads: CASSSGGDSYEQYF. The CDR3 region has the DNA TGTGCCAGCAGTTCCGGTGGGGATTCCTACGAGCAGTACTTC.

The chain is built from TRBV3-1 (or the pseudogene TRBV3-2) and TRBJ1-6; tentatively, D is TRBD1 (5 bases). The CDR3 totals 13 residues. The V gene lost 2 bases and the J gene lost 11 bases, with 10 bases spanning the gap. Germline V gene sequence: CDR1 LGHDT, CDR2 YNNKEL (reference sequence). CDR3 residues: CASSQRGKAPLHF. CDR3 DNA: TGTGCCAGCAGCCAACGGGGGAAGGCACCCCTCCACTTT.

The V gene is TRBV7-2, the J gene TRBJ2-3; D is ambiguous. V shed 5 bases and J shed 3 bases, with 6 bases lying between them. The CDR3 spans 12 residues. The germline V gene has CDR1 SGHTA and CDR2 FQGNSA. CDR3 DNA: TGTGCCAGCAGCAAAGGTACAGATACGCAGTATTTT. This sequence encodes CASSKGTDTQYF.

The CDR3 DNA reads as TGTGCCAGCAGCCAAGATAACGACCAGCATTTT. It specifies CASSQDNDQHF. The chain joins TRBV3-1 (or the pseudogene TRBV3-2) to TRBJ1-5; no definite D call. Germline CDR1 reads LGHDT; CDR2 reads YNNKEL (reference sequence). The CDR3 runs 11 residues. The ends were cut back, 0 bases at V and 12 bases at J, with 6 bases in the middle.

V usage is TRBV5-4 and J usage is TRBJ2-3, with 7 bases aligning to TRBD2. Per germline, CDR1 SGHNT and CDR2 YYREEE (reference sequence). This CDR3 has 15 amino acids. The V gene end was trimmed by 7 bases and the J gene end by 0 bases; junction bases not matched to a gene: 8. The CDR3 coding sequence is TGTGCCAGCTCCCCAGGAGCGGGAAGCACAGATACGCAGTATTTT. This gives the protein CASSPGAGSTDTQYF.

The chain combines TRBV15 with TRBJ2-7; D is unclear. CDR3 length equals 14 residues. With 4 bases removed from V and 6 bases from J, the gap between germline ends came to 16 bases. Germline CDR1 and CDR2: LNHNV and YYDKDF (reference sequence). The CDR3 nucleotides are TGTGCCACCAGCATTGGGTTTTACGGTAGCGAGCAGTACTTC. Its protein product is CATSIGFYGSEQYF.

The genes are TRBV18 and TRBJ1-6; possible D gene TRBD1, 5 bases. CDR3 size: 15 residues. Germline-derived CDR1 and CDR2 are KGHSH and LQKENI. V lost 6 bases and J 9 bases, leaving 18 bases between the germline ends. CDR3 in amino acids: CASSPDGAIGSPLHF. CDR3 coding DNA: TGTGCCAGCTCGCCGGACGGGGCGATCGGTTCACCCCTCCACTTT.

The J gene is TRBJ2-3, the V gene TRBV5-6, with 8 bases identical to TRBD2. The CDR3 is 16 residues long. Germline trimming cut 0 bases from V and 2 bases from J; bases unmatched to any gene: 5. Germline assignment: CDR1 SGHDT and CDR2 YYEEEE. The CDR3 DNA is TGTGCCAGCAGCTTGGGGGTAGCGGGGATCACAGATACGCAGTATTTT. Protein product: CASSLGVAGITDTQYF.

The V gene is TRBV5-1, the J gene TRBJ1-5; D remains unclear. The CDR3 runs 14 residues. The V and J ends lost 0 bases and 6 bases respectively, with 10 bases between them. The germline CDR1 and CDR2 sequences are SGHRS and YFSETQ. CDR3 amino acids: CASSLGDPGQPQHF. CDR3 coding DNA: TGCGCCAGCAGCTTGGGGGATCCGGGTCAGCCCCAGCATTTT.

This sequence joins TRBV11-2 and TRBJ2-2; 11 nucleotides line up with TRBD2. Germline V gives CDR1 SGHAT, CDR2 FQNNGV. The CDR3 consists of 17 residues. J was trimmed by 3 bases and V by 5 bases; bases with no gene match: 8. CDR3 loop: CASSLRLAGMHTGELFF. Written as DNA, the CDR3 is TGTGCCAGCAGCCTCCGACTAGCGGGGATGCACACCGGGGAGCTGTTTTTT.

The rearrangement links TRBV6-5 to TRBJ1-5; 7 nucleotides align to TRBD1. V was pared by 8 bases and J by 0 bases, with 4 bases of the junction left unmatched. CDR3 length: 14 amino acids. The germline gives CDR1 MNHEY, CDR2 SVGAGI. CDR3 in DNA: TGTGCCAGCGCAGGGGGGAATAGCAATCAGCCCCAGCATTTT. This codes for CASAGGNSNQPQHF.

The chain carries TRBV24-1 and TRBJ2-2; 13 positions match TRBD2. CDR3 length equals 15 residues. Germline values: CDR1 KGHDR, CDR2 SFDVKD. V trimming: 9 bases; J trimming: 7 bases; junction bases outside the gene matches: 7. CDR3 region: CATRGLAGDNGELFF. CDR3 DNA sequence: TGTGCCACCCGAGGACTAGCGGGAGATAACGGGGAGCTGTTTTTT.